The 23 T cell receptor beta chains given below trace back to one sample, sequenced in a study of blood T cell repertoires in COVID-19. Sequencing used immunoSEQ multiplex PCR; TCRdb keeps in-frame clones, though not all of them. In the table there are some 73,000 clones, 70% to 85% of which are singletons. Sequenced: peripheral blood. Receptor source: a woman aged 60 to 75 with acute or convalescent COVID-19.

This clone has only a few counts. V gene TRBV30 combines with J gene TRBJ2-7, with TRBD1 identical over 7 bases. V was clipped by 2 bases and J by 2 bases; unmatched bases: 9. CDR3 size: 15 residues. Germline CDR1 reads GTSNPN; CDR2 reads SVGIG (reference sequence). DNA of the CDR3: TGTGCCTGGAGTATGAACAGGGGACGCCCCTACGAGCAGTACTTC. This codes for CAWSMNRGRPYEQYF.

This rearrangement joins TRBV11-3 to TRBJ2-3; tentatively, D is TRBD2 (5 bases). This CDR3 is built from 12 residues. Trimming pared 3 bases from V and 7 bases from J, leaving 8 bases between. Germline V gene sequence: CDR1 SGHNT, CDR2 YENEEA. The CDR3 protein is CASSLDSNTQYF. The DNA for the CDR3 is TGTGCCAGCAGCTTGGACTCTAATACGCAGTATTTT. Based on the CDR3 plus reference TRBV11-3 and TRBJ2-3, the full variable domain is EAGVVQSPRYKIIEKKQPVAFWCNPISGHNTLYWYLQNLGQGPELLIRYENEEAVDDSQLPKDRFSAERLKGVDSTLKIQPAELGDSAVYLCASSLDSNTQYFGPGTRLTVL.

This clone was counted once. This sequence joins TRBV6-6 and TRBJ1-1; the D gene is possibly TRBD1 (6 bases). V was clipped by 6 bases and J by 2 bases, with 16 bases between them. The CDR3 contains 15 residues. Germline CDR1 reads MNHNY; CDR2 reads SVGAGI (reference sequence). Here the CDR3 DNA reads TGTGCCAGCAGAGATATTTCACAGGGCAACACTGAAGCTTTCTTT. Protein: CASRDISQGNTEAFF.

This clone was seen just once. Written as DNA, the CDR3 is TGTGCCAGCAGCCAAGGCAGGGTTAATCAGCCCCAGCATTTT. The encoded protein is CASSQGRVNQPQHF. The genes are TRBV3-1 (or the pseudogene TRBV3-2) and TRBJ1-5; D is possibly TRBD1 (5 bases). Trimming pared 1 base from V and 4 bases from J, leaving 8 bases between. Germline values: CDR1 LGHDT, CDR2 YNNKEL (reference sequence). This CDR3 comprises 14 residues.

V gene TRBV10-3 combines with J gene TRBJ2-7; the match to TRBD2 covers 13 bases. Germline V gene sequence: CDR1 ENHRY, CDR2 SYGVKD. This CDR3 is built from 14 residues. J was trimmed by 9 bases and V by 7 bases; bases with no gene match: 9. The CDR3 region is CAIKGTSGIYGQYF. The CDR3 DNA follows: TGTGCCATCAAGGGGACTAGCGGGATTTATGGGCAGTACTTC.

V is TRBV15 and J is TRBJ1-1, with a tentative D call TRBD1 (6 bases). CDR3 size: 15 residues. Trimming removed 5 bases from V and 2 bases from J, with 15 bases in between. The germline CDR1 and CDR2 sequences are LNHNV and YYDKDF (reference sequence). In nucleotides, the CDR3 is TGTGCCACCAGCGTGAGCAGGGGTGTAAACACTGAAGCTTTCTTT. This codes for CATSVSRGVNTEAFF.

With respect to this clone: Since a much larger clone is just one base distant, this may be a read error. V usage is TRBV6-2 or TRBV6-3 and J usage is TRBJ2-1; possible D gene TRBD2, 6 bases. The CDR3 runs 17 residues. The germline V gene encodes CDR1 MNHEY and CDR2 SVGEGT. CDR3 nucleotide sequence: TGTGCCAGCAGTTACTTTTTAGCGGCATTGCAACACAATAAGCAGTTCTTC. Residues: CASSYFLAALQHNKQFF.

The V gene is TRBV2, the J gene TRBJ2-5, with 11 bases aligning to TRBD2. V lost 7 bases and J lost 4; bases outside the gene matches: 8. This CDR3 spans 15 amino acids. Germline assignment: CDR1 SNHLY and CDR2 FYNNEI. As DNA, the CDR3 is TGTGCCAGCAATCTCGGACTAGCGGGTGGAGAGACCCAGTACTTC. This gives the protein CASNLGLAGGETQYF.

The chain carries TRBV7-8 and TRBJ1-5, with D possibly TRBD1 on 5 matching bases. V was shortened by 5 bases and J by 7 bases, with 15 bases between the two germline ends. Germline lookup yields CDR1 SGHVS and CDR2 FQNEAQ. There are 14 residues in the CDR3. The CDR3 DNA sequence: TGTGCCAGCAGCCCGAGGGGACTTGACCAGCCCCAGCATTTT. It yields the protein CASSPRGLDQPQHF.

As concerns this clone: A read error may account for a junction end that differs from germline. This chain links TRBV7-2 with TRBJ2-3; the D is unclear. CDR1 is SGHTA, CDR2 FQGNSA, per germline. The CDR3 contains 15 residues. CDR3 nucleotide sequence: TGTGCCAGCAGCGAATGGAACAGCCGCACAGTTACGCAGTATTTT. The encoded protein is CASSEWNSRTVTQYF.

V is TRBV9 and J is TRBJ2-7; 7 positions agree with TRBD1. Germline V gene lookup returns CDR1 SGDLS and CDR2 YYNGEE. The CDR3 extends over 19 amino acids. V lost 3 bases and J lost 3; bases outside the gene matches: 21. The CDR3: CASSATRDRKSGLGYEQYF. The DNA of the CDR3 is TGTGCCAGCAGCGCTACCCGGGACAGAAAAAGCGGACTTGGCTACGAGCAGTACTTC.

V and J are TRBV10-2 and TRBJ1-1; D remains unclear. Per germline, CDR1 WSHSY and CDR2 SAAADI. This CDR3 spans 13 amino acids. With 6 bases removed from V and 3 bases from J, the gap between germline ends came to 11 bases. CDR3 sequence: CASRLSTHTEAFF. For the CDR3, the DNA is TGCGCCAGCAGGTTGTCCACACACACTGAAGCTTTCTTT.

The chain joins TRBV5-5 to TRBJ2-5; D is possibly TRBD1 (6 bases). V lost 2 bases and J lost 7, with 15 bases in between. Germline loops: CDR1 SGHKS, CDR2 YYEKEE (reference sequence). CDR3 length: 14 residues. As DNA, the CDR3 is TGTGCCAGCAGCTTTCGGACAGACAGTGCGACCCAGTACTTC. This translates into CASSFRTDSATQYF.

The genes are TRBV7-2 and TRBJ2-5; D not resolved. CDR3 length: 15 amino acids. Germline CDR1 and CDR2: SGHTA and FQGNSA. Trimming cost V 2 bases and J 0 bases, with 10 bases left between them. As DNA, the CDR3 is TGTGCCAGCAGCTTATACTATGCCTACCAAGAGACCCAGTACTTC. Its translation: CASSLYYAYQETQYF.

This chain uses TRBV5-1 with TRBJ2-7; 7 positions match TRBD1. The CDR3 loop spans 13 amino acids. With V trimmed by 4 bases and J by 1 base, 2 bases remained unmatched. Germline CDR1 is SGHRS and CDR2 is YFSETQ. The CDR3 reads CASSPDRSYEQYF. The CDR3 nucleotides are TGCGCCAGCAGCCCGGACAGGTCCTACGAGCAGTACTTC.

The gene calls are TRBV5-1 and TRBJ2-5; 9 bases map to TRBD1. Germline CDR1 is SGHRS and CDR2 is YFSETQ. Trimming at V came to 5 bases and at J to 2 bases, leaving 13 bases not matched to a gene. CDR3 length: 17 residues. The CDR3 is CASRTGTGLSLQETQYF. In DNA, the CDR3 is TGCGCCAGCAGGACCGGGACAGGGCTCTCCTTACAAGAGACCCAGTACTTC.

This clone was observed a few times. V and J are TRBV19 and TRBJ2-5, with D possibly matching TRBD1 (6 bases). Deletions cut 5 bases from V and 5 bases from J, with 18 bases between. The length of the CDR3 is 15 residues. Germline CDR1 is LNHDA and CDR2 is SQIVND (reference sequence). Here the CDR3 DNA reads TGTGCCAGTAGTTCTGGGGGCGTGAAGGTGGAGACCCAGTACTTC. Protein: CASSSGGVKVETQYF. Filled out from reference TRBV19 and TRBJ2-5, the complete variable domain reads DGGITQSPKYLFRKEGQNVTLSCEQNLNHDAMYWYRQDPGQGLRLIYYSQIVNDFQKGDIAEGYSVSREKKESFPLTVTSAQKNPTAFYLCASSSGGVKVETQYFGPGTRLLVL.

This clone was seen once. This chain joins TRBV14 and TRBJ1-1; D is ambiguous. With 5 bases removed from V and 13 bases from J, the gap between germline ends came to 14 bases. Germline V CDR1 and CDR2: SGHDN, FVKESK. The length of the CDR3 is 11 residues. This CDR3 reads CASSTGPRVFF. Here the CDR3 DNA reads TGTGCCAGCAGCACTGGACCGAGGGTTTTCTTT. Complete variable domain (other parts from reference TRBV14 and TRBJ1-1): EAGVTQFPSHSVIEKGQTVTLRCDPISGHDNLYWYRRVMGKEIKFLLHFVKESKQDESGMPNNRFLAERTGGTYSTLKVQPAELEDSGVYFCASSTGPRVFFGQGTRLTVV.

This sequence joins TRBV6-5 and TRBJ1-1; tentative D call: TRBD1 (5 bases). Looked up from germline, CDR1 is MNHEY and CDR2 is SVGAGI. The CDR3 totals 13 residues. Trimming shortened V by 5 bases and J by 5 bases, and 12 bases separated the two germline ends. The CDR3 region has the DNA TGTGCCAGCAGTACGCGGACAATGACTGAAGCTTTCTTT. Its protein is CASSTRTMTEAFF.

The chain uses TRBV12-3 or TRBV12-4 and TRBJ1-2; 10 positions agree with TRBD1. J was trimmed by 9 bases and V by 1 base; bases with no gene match: 2. The CDR3 runs to 13 residues. CDR3 in DNA: TGTGCCAGCAGTTTAGGGGACAGGGGAAGCTACACCTTC. Translated: CASSLGDRGSYTF.

The chain joins TRBV28 to TRBJ1-2; 7 positions agree with TRBD1. CDR1 is MDHEN, CDR2 SYDVKM, per germline. The CDR3 is 13 residues long. The V gene end was trimmed by 8 bases and the J gene end by 2 bases; junction bases not matched to a gene: 5. The CDR3 bases are TGTGCCAGCCAAACAGGGGTCAACTATGGCTACACCTTC. Its protein product is CASQTGVNYGYTF.

The chain is built from TRBV21-1 and TRBJ2-3; the table's D call TRBD2 went unverified against the DNA. TRBV21-1 represents a pseudogene. This CDR3 is 17 amino acids long. DNA of the CDR3: TGTGCCAGCATCCACCTAGAGCGGGAGGGAAAGGCAGATACGCAGTATTTT. Its translation is CASIHLEREGKADTQYF.

This sequence joins TRBV6-1 and TRBJ2-1; D not resolved. The CDR3 length is 13 residues. Trimming took off 1 base at V and 4 bases at J, with 5 bases between the two ends. CDR1 and CDR2 from the germline V gene are MNHNS and SASEGT. CDR3 loop: CASSEVRYNEQFF. The CDR3 bases are TGTGCCAGCAGTGAAGTGAGGTACAATGAGCAGTTCTTC.